This passage covers 17 T cell receptor beta chains from one sample sequenced in a study of cytomegalovirus exposure and HLA in healthy donors. Primers included in the PCR were 60 Vbeta and 13 Jbeta primers. Method: immunoSEQ multiplex PCR; TCRdb's copy keeps in-frame clones and lacks some. This table has approximately 140,000 clones, 73% appearing once. The sequencing sample was made of PBMCs. The receptor source for this set is a human donor in good health.

The V call is TRBV11-3, the J call TRBJ1-3; D unclear. CDR1 and CDR2 from the germline V gene are SGHNT and YENEEA. The V and J ends lost 3 bases and 6 bases respectively, with 9 bases between them. The CDR3 has 13 residues. The CDR3 nucleotides read TGTGCCAGCAGCTTGGGCAGAAAAAACACCATATATTTT. This gives the protein CASSLGRKNTIYF.

The chain joins TRBV19 to TRBJ2-1; D might be TRBD2 (7 bases). V gave up 5 bases and J gave up 7 bases, with 12 bases separating them. CDR3 size: 13 residues. Germline V gene sequence: CDR1 LNHDA, CDR2 SQIVND (reference sequence). The CDR3 DNA reads as TGTGCCAGTAGTTTAGGGGGGGGGAATGAGCAGTTCTTC. Translation gives CASSLGGGNEQFF.

This chain joins TRBV19 and TRBJ1-5; 8 positions match TRBD1. Unmatched junction bases numbered 9, after V lost 6 bases and J lost 8 bases. Germline values: CDR1 LNHDA, CDR2 SQIVND (reference sequence). This CDR3 is 14 amino acids long. CDR3 protein: CASRLDRDLEPQHF. In nucleotides, the CDR3 is TGTGCCAGTAGGTTGGACAGGGATTTGGAGCCCCAGCATTTT.

The gene calls are TRBV30 and TRBJ1-6, with D perhaps matching TRBD1 (6 bases). This CDR3 spans 14 amino acids. Trimming cost V 5 bases and J 7 bases, with 15 bases left between them. Germline CDR1 GTSNPN, CDR2 SVGIG (reference sequence). In nucleotides, the CDR3 is TGTGCCTGGGGGCCCACAGGGCCCAATTCACCCCTCCACTTT. It codes for CAWGPTGPNSPLHF.

This clone was observed a few times. The rearrangement uses TRBV5-4 and TRBJ1-4, with a weak D call TRBD1 (5 bases). CDR3 length: 16 residues. Trimming stripped 2 bases from V and 1 base from J, with 12 bases between. The germline V gene encodes CDR1 SGHNT and CDR2 YYREEE (reference sequence). CDR3 nucleotides: TGTGCCAGCAGCTTCCAGGGTGGTGGAACTAATGAAAAACTGTTTTTT. This codes for CASSFQGGGTNEKLFF.

CDR3 sequence (DNA): TGTGCCAGCAGCAGGACAGCAAACTACGAGCAGTACTTC. This sequence encodes CASSRTANYEQYF. The chain links TRBV5-4 to TRBJ2-7; TRBD1 might be the D (6 bases). The CDR3 runs to 13 residues. V dropped 4 bases and J dropped 3 bases, with 11 bases sitting between them. CDR1 and CDR2 (germline): SGHNT, YYREEE (reference sequence). Drawing the rest from reference TRBV5-4 and TRBJ2-7, the complete variable domain is ETGVTQSPTHLIKTRGQQVTLRCSSQSGHNTVSWYQQALGQGPQFIFQYYREEENGRGNFPPRFSGLQFPNYSSELNVNALELDDSALYLCASSRTANYEQYFGPGTRLTVT.

J is TRBJ2-5 and V is TRBV5-1; D is unresolved. V dropped 1 base and J dropped 5 bases, with 12 bases sitting between them. Germline loops: CDR1 SGHRS, CDR2 YFSETQ. The CDR3 is 14 amino acids. The CDR3, as DNA: TGCGCCAGCAGCTTGCCTCAGATTTGGGAGACCCAGTACTTC. Translating gives CASSLPQIWETQYF.

The rearrangement uses TRBV28 and TRBJ2-7, with TRBD2 as a possible D gene (7 bases). The CDR3 totals 16 residues. The V gene lost 4 bases and the J gene lost 3 bases, with 19 bases spanning the gap. Germline loops: CDR1 MDHEN, CDR2 SYDVKM. This chain's CDR3 is CASSSQLAGAFYEQYF. In DNA, the CDR3 is TGTGCCAGCAGTTCCCAACTGGCGGGGGCCTTCTACGAGCAGTACTTC. The full variable domain, with the rest looked up from reference TRBV28 and TRBJ2-7, is DVKVTQSSRYLVKRTGEKVFLECVQDMDHENMFWYRQDPGLGLRLIYFSYDVKMKEKGDIPEGYSVSREKKERFSLILESASTNQTSMYLCASSSQLAGAFYEQYFGPGTRLTVT.

The chain employs TRBV11-2 and TRBJ2-7, with D possibly matching TRBD2 (5 bases). Looked up from germline, CDR1 is SGHAT and CDR2 is FQNNGV. The V end was cut by 5 bases, the J end by 3 bases, with 14 bases between. The CDR3 spans 14 residues. The CDR3 coding sequence is TGTGCCAGCAGCCTCCGGACTGCGGGCTACGAGCAGTACTTC. This codes for CASSLRTAGYEQYF.

DNA of the CDR3: TGCGCCAGCAGCCACCCCGGACAGAACGAGCAGTACTTC. It yields the protein CASSHPGQNEQYF. The chain couples TRBV4-1 to TRBJ2-7; D might be TRBD1 (6 bases). The CDR3 is 13 residues long. Germline CDR1 is MGHRA and CDR2 is YSYEKL. V was cut by 3 bases and J by 5 bases, with 11 bases left in between.

The chain joins TRBV5-3 to TRBJ2-4; no definite D call. TRBV5-3 is reported as an ORF; its role is uncertain. This CDR3 has 14 residues. V lost 4 bases to trimming and J lost 8 bases, with 16 bases between them. The CDR3 nucleotides are TGTGCCAGAAGCCCAGGTACGGCATTCGACATTCAGTACTTC. Its protein is CARSPGTAFDIQYF.

This clone was found a few times. The V and J genes are TRBV14 and TRBJ2-3, with 7 bases lining up with TRBD1. Germline-derived CDR1 and CDR2 are SGHDN and FVKESK. The CDR3 length is 14 residues. The V segment lost 4 bases and the J segment 7 bases; nucleotides outside the gene matches: 8. CDR3 in amino acids: CASSRQGSVYTQYF. DNA of the CDR3: TGTGCCAGCAGCCGACAGGGCTCCGTTTATACGCAGTATTTT.

This chain uses TRBV4-1 with TRBJ2-7; possible D gene TRBD2, 5 bases. Germline CDR1 MGHRA, CDR2 YSYEKL. Trimming pared 0 bases from V and 4 bases from J, leaving 16 bases between. The CDR3 is 16 amino acids. The CDR3 DNA follows: TGCGCCAGCAGCCAAGAGATAGGCGGAGGACTGTACGAGCAGTACTTC. Protein: CASSQEIGGGLYEQYF.

The V gene is TRBV9, the J gene TRBJ2-5; maybe TRBD1 (6 bases). Germline V gene data show CDR1 as SGDLS and CDR2 as YYNGEE. The CDR3 covers 15 residues. The germline V and J ends were trimmed by 0 bases and 3 bases, with 12 bases remaining between them. DNA of the CDR3: TGTGCCAGCAGCGTAGCTCACAGGACAGAAGAGACCCAGTACTTC. It codes for CASSVAHRTEETQYF.

On this clone: A junction boundary mismatches the germline segment, possibly from a read error. The rearrangement links TRBV7-7 to TRBJ2-1, with TRBD2 identical over 15 bases. Germline CDR1 reads SSHAT; CDR2 reads FNYEAQ (reference sequence). The CDR3 consists of 16 residues. CDR3 amino acids: CASSSGTSGGRDEQFF. DNA for the CDR3: TGTGCTAGCAGCTCTGGGACTAGCGGGGGGAGGGATGAGCAGTTCTTC.

The CDR3 nucleotides read TGTGCCAGCAGCTTACTTGGGGCAGGGTTCAACACTGAAGCTTTCTTT. Translation gives CASSLLGAGFNTEAFF. The chain couples TRBV7-8 to TRBJ1-1, with D possibly being TRBD1 (5 bases). CDR1 and CDR2 (germline): SGHVS, FQNEAQ. The CDR3 spans 16 residues. V lost 2 bases, J lost 2 bases, and 15 bases lay in between.

The J gene is TRBJ2-1, the V gene TRBV4-2; possibly TRBD2 for D (5 bases). In germline, CDR1 is LGHNA, CDR2 YNFKEQ. CDR3 length: 13 amino acids. V dropped 4 bases and J dropped 7 bases, with 11 bases sitting between them. The CDR3 loop reads CASSLSGLNEQFF. The CDR3 DNA follows: TGTGCCAGCAGCCTGAGTGGACTGAATGAGCAGTTCTTC.